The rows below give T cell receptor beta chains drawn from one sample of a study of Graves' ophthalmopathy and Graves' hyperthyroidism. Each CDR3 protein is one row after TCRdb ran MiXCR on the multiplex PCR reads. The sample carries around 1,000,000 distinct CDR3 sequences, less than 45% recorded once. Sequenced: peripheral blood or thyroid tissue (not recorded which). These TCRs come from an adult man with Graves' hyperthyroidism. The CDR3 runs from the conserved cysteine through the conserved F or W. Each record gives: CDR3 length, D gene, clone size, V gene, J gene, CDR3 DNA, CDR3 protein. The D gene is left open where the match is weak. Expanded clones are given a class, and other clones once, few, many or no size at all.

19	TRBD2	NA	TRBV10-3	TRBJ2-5	TGTGCCATCAGTGAGTCCCCATCGGGGGTAGCGGGGGTAACGGAGGCCCAGTACTTC	CAISESPSGVAGVTEAQYF
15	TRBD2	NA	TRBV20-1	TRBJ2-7	TGCAGTGCTAGACTAGCGGGGGCCCTCTCTCCGGAGCAGTACTTC	CSARLAGALSPEQYF
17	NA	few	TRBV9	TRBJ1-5	TGTGCCAGCAGCGTAGGCGTGGGGGGTGGAAGCAATCAGCCCCAGCATTTT	CASSVGVGGGSNQPQHF
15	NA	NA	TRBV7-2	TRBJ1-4	TGTGCCAGCAGCCGGGACCTGGTGGACAAAGAAAAACTGTTTTTT	CASSRDLVDKEKLFF
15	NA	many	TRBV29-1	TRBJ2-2	TGCAGCGTTGTACTCGGAGGGTCGGAAACCGGGGAGCTGTTTTTT	CSVVLGGSETGELFF
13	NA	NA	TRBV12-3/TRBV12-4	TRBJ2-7	TGTGCCAGCAGTCCAGGATGGGAGAACGAGCAGTACTTC	CASSPGWENEQYF
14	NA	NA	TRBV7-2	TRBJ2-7	TGTGCCAGCAGTCAGTTAGCGGTCGGCTACGAGCAGTACTTC	CASSQLAVGYEQYF
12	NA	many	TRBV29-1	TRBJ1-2	TGCAGCGTTGAAACCCGGGGATATAGCTACACCTTC	CSVETRGYSYTF
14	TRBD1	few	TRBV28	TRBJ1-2	TGTGCCAGCAGAAGGACAGGGATGATTTATGGCTACACCTTC	CASRRTGMIYGYTF
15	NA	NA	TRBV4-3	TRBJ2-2	TGCGCCAGCAGCCAAGAGTTAGGATCCACCGGGGAGCTGTTTTTT	CASSQELGSTGELFF
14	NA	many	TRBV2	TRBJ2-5	TGTGCCAGCACCATGGGGGCAGCGCCGGAGACCCAGTACTTC	CASTMGAAPETQYF
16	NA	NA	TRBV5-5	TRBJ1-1	TGTGCCAGCAGCCCGGGGACATCGGTGTTTAAGTCTGAAGCTTTCTTT	CASSPGTSVFKSEAFF
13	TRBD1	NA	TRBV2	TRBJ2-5	TGTGCCAGCCCCGGGACAGGGAAGGAGACCCAGTACTTC	CASPGTGKETQYF